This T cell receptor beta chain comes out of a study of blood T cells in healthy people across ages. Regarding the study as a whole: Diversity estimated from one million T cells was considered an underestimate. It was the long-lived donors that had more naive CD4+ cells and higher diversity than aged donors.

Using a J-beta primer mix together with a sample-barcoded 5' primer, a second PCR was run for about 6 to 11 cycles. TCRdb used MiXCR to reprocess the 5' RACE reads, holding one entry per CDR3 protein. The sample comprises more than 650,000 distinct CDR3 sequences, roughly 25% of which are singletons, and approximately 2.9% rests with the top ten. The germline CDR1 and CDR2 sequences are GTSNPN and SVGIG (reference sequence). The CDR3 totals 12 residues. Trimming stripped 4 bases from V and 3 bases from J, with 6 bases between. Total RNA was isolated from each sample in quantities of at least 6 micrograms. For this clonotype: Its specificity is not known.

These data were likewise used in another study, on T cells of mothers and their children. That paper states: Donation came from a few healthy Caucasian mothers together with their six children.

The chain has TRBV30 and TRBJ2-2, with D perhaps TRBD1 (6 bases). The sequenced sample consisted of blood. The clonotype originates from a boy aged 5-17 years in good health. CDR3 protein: CAWTGDTGELFF. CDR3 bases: TGTGCCTGGACAGGGGACACCGGGGAGCTGTTTTTT. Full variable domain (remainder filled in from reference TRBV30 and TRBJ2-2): SQTIHQWPATLVQPVGSPLSLECTVEGTSNPNLYWYRQAAGRGLQLLFYSVGIGQISSEVPQNLSASRPQDRQFILSSKKLLLSDSGFYLCAWTGDTGELFFGEGSRLTVL.